This T cell receptor (beta chain) comes out of a study of graft-versus-host responses after intestinal transplantation. At the level of the study: Recipients obtained multivisceral, liver-intestinal, or isolated intestinal transplants. The study gave all recipients anti-thymocyte globulin induction, then tacrolimus and steroids for 2 to 3 years. The study, taken as a whole, reports: Detection of GvH clones occurred in recipient marrow, and some had their first appearance in ileum or blood.

Trimming at V came to 6 bases and at J to 0 bases, leaving 8 bases not matched to a gene. Germline V gives CDR1 SGHVS, CDR2 FNYEAQ. The length of the CDR3 is 16 residues. Of note for this clone: Its antigen remains unknown.

The table came from immunoSEQ multiplex PCR; TCRdb's copy has only in-frame clones and leaves some out. The sample gives under 100,000 clones, roughly 80% of which show up once; around 0.86% is in the top ten. This chain joins TRBV7-6 and TRBJ1-5; 7 positions agree with TRBD1. Sequencing was performed on unstimulated CD4+ T cells sorted from spleen or lymph node cells, taken before intestinal transplant. This TCR was recovered from a human donor who received an intestinal transplant. CDR3 in DNA: TGTGCCAGCAGTCGCGGGGACAGCTATAGCAATCAGCCCCAGCATTTT. Encoded protein: CASSRGDSYSNQPQHF. The full variable domain, with the rest looked up from reference TRBV7-6 and TRBJ1-5, is GAGVSQSPRYKVTKRGQDVALRCDPISGHVSLYWYRQALGQGPEFLTYFNYEAQQDKSGLPNDRFSAERPEGSISTLTIQRTEQRDSAMYRCASSRGDSYSNQPQHFGDGTRLSIL.